Sequencing of this TCR beta chain was carried out in a study of spatial heterogeneity in lung cancer (dated 2019 in TCRdb). Background on the whole study: The donors were 65 to 85 patients from the lung TRACERx cohort who had early-stage, untreated non-small cell lung cancer. Follow-up PBMC samples were sequenced whenever the samples were available, and the median time to follow-up was approximately 2 years after resection. Beta-chain transcripts were consistently detected in greater numbers than alpha-chain transcripts, which likely reflects a higher abundance of beta-chain transcripts. In the raw uncorrected reads, each unique combination of TCR and UMI appeared on average more than ten times. In non-small cell lung cancer, the study quantitatively compared TCR alpha and beta repertoires across several tumor regions, matched nontumor lung, and blood. Nonsynonymous mutation counts, determined by whole-exome sequencing of tumor tissue, were related to features of the TCR repertoire. At surgery, over 200 tumor regions, 63 to 70 matched nontumor lung samples and some 54 PBMC samples were TCR-sequenced for both alpha and beta chains. Beyond this particular receptor, the publication reports: Ubiquitous expanded tumor TCRs showed up in blood more often at tumor resection than at routine follow-up. Only about 15 patients were included in comparisons of baseline and follow-up blood repertoires. Confirming at a functional level the hypothesis that regional TCRs recognize regional mutations was considered to require additional single-cell paired TCR alpha and beta sequencing.

CDR1 and CDR2 are drawn from the germline V gene: KGHSH, LQKENI. Compared with germline, V lacks 6 bases and J lacks 4 bases; bases without a gene match: 7. Including the terminal cysteine and phenylalanine, the CDR3 comprises 14 residues. The only DNA kept is the CDR3, 42 bases in frame from the first base. At least ten counts were recorded for this clonotype. Its antigen remains undetermined. It has no much larger one-base neighbor in the sample; base qualities were not kept. Per the publication, the time point label means: blood at routine non-recurrence follow-up after resection. Whole RNA extracted from tumor and nontumor lung tissue, or from cryopreserved PBMC samples, was used for TCR sequencing without cell sorting. Patients were selected for TCR sequencing only if sufficient RNA was available from at least two tumor regions. Libraries came from 5' RACE. Sequencing relied on a NextSeq 500. In the TCR library protocol, a unique molecular identifier was attached to each TCR cDNA molecule so that PCR and sequencing errors could be corrected. On the study's bioinformatics: TCR identification, UMI-based error correction and CDR3 extraction were performed with Decombinator tools. Expanded TCRs were defined as those above a frequency of 2 per 1,000, corresponding to the top 1% of the tumor frequency distribution. Renyi diversity was calculated using the R vegan package after each repertoire was subsampled 100 times to 5,000 TCRs. CDR3 similarity networks were constructed using string-kernel similarity of amino acid triplets, with links drawn between CDR3s whose pairwise similarity was above 0.82. TCRdb reran the public reads through fastp at Q25 and MiXCR, keeping productive beta chains. A single entry per CDR3 protein holds the most common genes and DNA from its merged rows. Here the V and J calls rest on TCRdb's processing, not on the authors' analysis. Here the sample has about 52,000 distinct CDR3 sequences; roughly 7% occur a single time. The ten largest clones capture roughly 37% of the sample.

This sample comprised PBMCs, obtained at follow-up. The clonotype was recovered from a female donor with early-stage non-small cell lung cancer. The chain uses TRBV18 and TRBJ1-1; 8 junctional bases match TRBD1. The bases read TGTGCCAGCTCGACGACAGGGGAGGGCACTGAAGCTTTCTTT. It specifies CASSTTGEGTEAFF.